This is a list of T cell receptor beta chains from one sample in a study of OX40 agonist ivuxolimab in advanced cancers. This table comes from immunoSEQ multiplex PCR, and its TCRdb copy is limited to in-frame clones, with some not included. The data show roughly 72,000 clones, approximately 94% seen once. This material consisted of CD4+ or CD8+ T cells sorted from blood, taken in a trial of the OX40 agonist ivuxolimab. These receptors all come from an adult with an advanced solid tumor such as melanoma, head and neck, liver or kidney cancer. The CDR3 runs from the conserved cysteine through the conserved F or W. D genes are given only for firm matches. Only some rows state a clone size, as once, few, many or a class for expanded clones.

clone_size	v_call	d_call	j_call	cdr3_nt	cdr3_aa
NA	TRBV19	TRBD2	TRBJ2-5	TGTGCCAGTAGGGCCGGACTAGCGGGAAATGGAGAGACCCAGTACTTC	CASRAGLAGNGETQYF
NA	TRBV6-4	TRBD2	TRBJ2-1	TGTGCCAGCAGTGGCGAACCGGGACTAGGTTCCAACAATGAGCAGTTCTTC	CASSGEPGLGSNNEQFF
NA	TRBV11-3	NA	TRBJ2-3	TGTGCCAGCAGCTTTGGGACAGCGGGGGCCACAGATACGCAGTATTTT	CASSFGTAGATDTQYF
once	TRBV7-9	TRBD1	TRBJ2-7	TGTGCCAGCAGCCCCCCGGGGACAGGGAAAAGCTACGAGCAGTACTTC	CASSPPGTGKSYEQYF
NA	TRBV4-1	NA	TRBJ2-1	TGCGCCAGCAGCCAAGTATTAGGTAGGGGCAATGAGCAGTTCTTC	CASSQVLGRGNEQFF
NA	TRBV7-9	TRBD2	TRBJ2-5	TGTGCCAGCAGCTCCGGACTAGCGGGGGACGAGACCCAGTACTTC	CASSSGLAGDETQYF
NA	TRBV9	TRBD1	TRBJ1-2	TGTGCCAGCAGCGCGGGGACAGGGGACGGCTACACCTTC	CASSAGTGDGYTF
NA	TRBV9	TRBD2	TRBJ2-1	TGTGCCAGCTCAACGGGAGGCGGGACTAGCGGTTACAATGAGCAGTTCTTC	CASSTGGGTSGYNEQFF
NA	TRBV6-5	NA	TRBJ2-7	TGTGCCAGCAGTTACGTGGGGCAGGGGAGCGAGCAGTACTTC	CASSYVGQGSEQYF
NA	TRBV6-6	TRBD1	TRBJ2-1	TGTGCCAGCAGCCCCCTAAGGGACAGCAATGAGCAGTTCTTC	CASSPLRDSNEQFF
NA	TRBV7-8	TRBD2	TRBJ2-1	TGTGCCAGCAGCTTCCCCTCTCTAGCGGGCCCCTACAATGAGCAGTTCTTC	CASSFPSLAGPYNEQFF
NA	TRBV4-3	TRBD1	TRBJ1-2	TGCGCCAGCGCAGGTGAAGGGGGCGCGGGCTATGGCTACACCTTC	CASAGEGGAGYGYTF
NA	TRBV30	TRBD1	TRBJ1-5	TGTGCCTGGAGTGTCACGTCACAGGGGGCTGAAGTTTTTAGCAATCAGCCCCAGCATTTT	CAWSVTSQGAEVFSNQPQHF
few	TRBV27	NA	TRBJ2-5	TGTGCCAGCAGTTTAGCTGCTAAGTGGGAGACCCAGTACTTC	CASSLAAKWETQYF
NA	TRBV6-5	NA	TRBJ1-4	TGTGCCAGCAGTTATTTACAGGACGAAAAACTGTTTTTT	CASSYLQDEKLFF
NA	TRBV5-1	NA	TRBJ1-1	TGCGCCAGCAGCTTTGAGAGGGACACTGAAGCTTTCTTT	CASSFERDTEAFF
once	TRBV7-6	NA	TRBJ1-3	TGTGCCAGCAGCTCATCACGTAGCTCTGGAAACACCATATATTTT	CASSSSRSSGNTIYF
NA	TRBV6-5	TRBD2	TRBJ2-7	TGTGCCAGCAGTCCAACGACTAGCGGGAGCTACGAGCAGTACTTC	CASSPTTSGSYEQYF
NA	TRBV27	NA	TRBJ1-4	TGTGCCAGCAGGCTCGCCTGGGGAAAAGATGAAAAACTGTTTTTT	CASRLAWGKDEKLFF
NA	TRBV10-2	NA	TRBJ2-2	TGCGCCAGCAGTGCAACAGTTACCGGGGAGCTGTTTTTT	CASSATVTGELFF
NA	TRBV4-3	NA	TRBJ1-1	TGCGCCAGCAGCCAAGATAGAAGGGGCACTGAAGCTTTCTTT	CASSQDRRGTEAFF
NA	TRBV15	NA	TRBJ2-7	TGTGCCACCAGCAAAGTGGGGGGCTCCTACGAGCAGTACTTC	CATSKVGGSYEQYF
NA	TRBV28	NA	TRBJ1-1	TGTGCCAGCAGTTACCTGGAGGGCGCAGGGACTGAAGCTTTCTTT	CASSYLEGAGTEAFF
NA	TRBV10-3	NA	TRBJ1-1	TGTGCCATCAGTGAGTCGTTGCAACACAACACTGAAGCTTTCTTT	CAISESLQHNTEAFF
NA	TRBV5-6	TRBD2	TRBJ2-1	TGTGCCAGCAGCTTGGGTCCGCTAGCGGGAGCCTACAATGAGCAGTTCTTC	CASSLGPLAGAYNEQFF
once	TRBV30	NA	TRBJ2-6	TGTGCCTGGAGTGTAAATTGGCTTAACTCTGGGGCCAACGTCCTGACTTTC	CAWSVNWLNSGANVLTF
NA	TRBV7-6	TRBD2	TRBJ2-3	TGTGCCAGCAGCTTAGGGGCGGGAGCCGCAGATACGCAGTATTTT	CASSLGAGAADTQYF
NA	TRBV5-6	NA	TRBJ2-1	TGTGCCAGCAGCTTGGAAGTTAGGAACTCCTACAATGAGCAGTTCTTC	CASSLEVRNSYNEQFF
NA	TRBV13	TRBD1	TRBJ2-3	TGTGCCAGCAGCCCTCCGACAGGGGGCCGACGCACAGATACGCAGTATTTT	CASSPPTGGRRTDTQYF
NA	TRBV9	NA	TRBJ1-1	TGTGCCAGCAGCGTAGGCGGGGGACGACGGAACACTGAAGCTTTCTTT	CASSVGGGRRNTEAFF
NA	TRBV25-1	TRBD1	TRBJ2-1	TGTGCCAGCAGACCACAGGGGGCTCAATCGAATGAGCAGTTCTTC	CASRPQGAQSNEQFF
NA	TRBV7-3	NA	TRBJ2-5	TGTGCCAGCAGCTTAGCAGACCAAGAGACCCAGTACTTC	CASSLADQETQYF
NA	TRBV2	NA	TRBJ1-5	TGTGCCAGCAGTGCTCTATTGGGGAGCAATCAGCCCCAGCATTTT	CASSALLGSNQPQHF
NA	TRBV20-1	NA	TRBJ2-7	TGCAGTGCGCACAAAAGCTACGAGCAGTACTTC	CSAHKSYEQYF
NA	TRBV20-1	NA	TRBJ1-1	TGCAGTGCTCGGGCCGTTGAAGCTTTCTTT	CSARAVEAFF
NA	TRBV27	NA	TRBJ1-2	TGTGCCAGCAGTCCCTATAACTATGGCTACACCTTC	CASSPYNYGYTF
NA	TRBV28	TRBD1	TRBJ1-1	TGTGCCAGCAGTTTAATAGGGACAGGGCTTGAAGCTTTCTTT	CASSLIGTGLEAFF
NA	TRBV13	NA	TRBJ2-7	TGTGCCAGCAGCTCAAGGGAGGCAGGGGGCTACGAGCAGTACTTC	CASSSREAGGYEQYF
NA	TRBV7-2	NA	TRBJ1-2	TGTGCCAGCAGCCCCGGACAGTACGGAACCTATGGCTACACCTTC	CASSPGQYGTYGYTF
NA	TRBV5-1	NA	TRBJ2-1	TGCGCCAGCAGCCCAGGCTACAATGAGCAGTTCTTC	CASSPGYNEQFF
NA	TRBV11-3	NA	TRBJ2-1	TGTGCCAGCAGCCCACGAGGGGGCAATGAGCAGTTCTTC	CASSPRGGNEQFF
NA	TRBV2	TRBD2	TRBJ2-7	TGTGCCAGCAGTCGGAGCGGGAGGGAGTACTTC	CASSRSGREYF
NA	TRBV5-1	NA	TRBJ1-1	TGCGCCAGCAGCTTGGGGGGCGGGGACACTGAAGCTTTCTTT	CASSLGGGDTEAFF
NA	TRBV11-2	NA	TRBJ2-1	TGTGCCAGCTTAGGATCCTACAATGAGCAGTTCTTC	CASLGSYNEQFF
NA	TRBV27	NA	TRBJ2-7	TGTGCCAGCAGTTTGGCCAGGGCCTCCTACGAGCAGTACTTC	CASSLARASYEQYF
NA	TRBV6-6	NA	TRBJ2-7	TGTGCCAGCAGTTACCCGGGGGTTGGGGGGCTACACGAGCAGTACTTC	CASSYPGVGGLHEQYF
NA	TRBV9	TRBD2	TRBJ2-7	TGTGCCAGCAGCGTAGAGAGCGGGGGGGGCTACGAGCAGTACTTC	CASSVESGGGYEQYF
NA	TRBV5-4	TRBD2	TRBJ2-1	TGTGCCAGCAGCTTGGCTAGCGGACCCGCCAACGAGCAGTTCTTC	CASSLASGPANEQFF
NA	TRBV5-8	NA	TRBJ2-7	TGTGCCAGCAGCCTCTACTACGAGCAGTACTTC	CASSLYYEQYF
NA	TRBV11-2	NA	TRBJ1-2	TGTGCCAGCAGCTTAGATCCAGGGCTTAACTATGGCTACACCTTC	CASSLDPGLNYGYTF
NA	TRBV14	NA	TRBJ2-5	TGTGCCAGCAGCCATTGGGGGGGCCTCGAGACCCAGTACTTC	CASSHWGGLETQYF